This entry features one TCR beta chain sequence. Its antigen is not known. This sample was taken from a study of shared clonotypes between healthy human individuals. Study-level results: Clonotypes that were shared across a few donors made up roughly 5% of naive CD4 clonotypes.

The CDR3 has 13 residues. CDR1 and CDR2 from the germline V gene are SGHRS and YFSETQ. With 2 bases removed from V and 8 bases from J, the gap between germline ends came to 11 bases. Repertoires were generated with immunoSEQ multiplex PCR, while TCRdb's copy carries only in-frame clones and drops some. The table records about 2.4 million clones, approximately 92% of them present only once. The source material was naive CD4+ T cells sorted from blood. Documented subset: CD45RA+ positively selected. The sequence was obtained from a man aged 18 to 29 in good health. V and J are TRBV5-1 and TRBJ2-4, with D unresolved. CDR3 residues: CASSLEGGDIQYF. The CDR3 coding sequence is TGCGCCAGCAGCTTAGAAGGTGGGGACATTCAGTACTTC.